This TCR beta chain was recovered during a study of T cell responses to AZD1222 COVID-19 vaccine. General study results and limits: Unmutated regions of variants are reportedly targeted by nearly half of spike-specific TCRs. Clonal diversity may have been underestimated in mostly white British donors. CD4 TCRs linked to vaccination spanned spike, dominating at 160-218 and 743-854.

Some clones are missing from TCRdb's copy, which holds only in-frame ones; the method was immunoSEQ multiplex PCR. The data contain 74,000 or so clones, 80% to 90% of them seen just once; the ten biggest clones take up less than 15%. Regarding this clone: The antigen remains unidentified.

The CDR3 is 16 residues long. After removal of 1 base from V and 5 bases from J, the junction contained 8 bases not matched to a gene. In germline, CDR1 is SGHVS, CDR2 FNYEAQ. The chain joins TRBV7-6 to TRBJ2-5; TRBD1 matches at 9 bases. Specimen: peripheral blood, collected on day 0 of AZD1222 vaccination. The sequence came from an adult in good health. CDR3: CASSLGGQGRTETQYF. CDR3 nucleotides: TGTGCCAGCAGCTTAGGGGGACAGGGCCGCACCGAGACCCAGTACTTC.